This is a list of T cell receptor beta chains from one sample in a study of patients and donors after allogeneic stem cell transplantation. TCRdb re-called the RT-PCR reads with MiXCR, one entry per CDR3 protein. Counted here are tens of thousands of distinct CDR3 sequences, roughly 50% occurring once; the ten biggest clones make up 61%. Sequenced material: blood, either unsorted or a sorted T cell fraction (not recorded which). The receptors were gathered from a human donor who was either an allogeneic HSCT recipient or a stem cell or donor lymphocyte infusion donor (not recorded which). It is not recorded whose cells these are; they may come from a transplant donor. Both conserved end residues are part of each CDR3.

CDR3 protein: CASSESGTVPYGYTF
V gene: TRBV25-1

CDR3 protein: CASSLGGVITEAFF
V gene: TRBV28

CDR3 protein: CSKSRGINYGYTF
V gene: TRBV20-1

CDR3 protein: CASGPTGGYEKLFF
V gene: TRBV4-3

CDR3 protein: CASSFSDPQPQHF
V gene: TRBV5-6

CDR3 protein: CASSHLDRQGRIEQFF
V gene: TRBV14

CDR3 protein: CASSETTPYSPLHF
V gene: TRBV25-1

CDR3 protein: CASSPSRVVGYTF
V gene: TRBV14

CDR3 protein: CSVSGLLYTEAFF
V gene: TRBV29-1

CDR3 protein: CASSSLGQPQHF
V gene: TRBV12-3/TRBV12-4

CDR3 protein: CASSSPAGVSNYGYTF
V gene: TRBV28

CDR3 protein: CASSPDGAQVYNEQFF
V gene: TRBV5-1

CDR3 protein: CAWSETPAGPNTEAFF
V gene: TRBV30

CDR3 protein: CAISESTGQGRTDTQYF
V gene: TRBV10-3

CDR3 protein: CASSATGGYGYTF
V gene: TRBV9

CDR3 protein: CSALPYMEAFF
V gene: TRBV20-1

CDR3 protein: CASSFDRGDVPPQHF
V gene: TRBV12-3/TRBV12-4

CDR3 protein: CASSLEPPGQGVWNSPLHF
V gene: TRBV4-3

CDR3 protein: CASSEEGTGHGYTF
V gene: TRBV25-1

CDR3 protein: CASSLFGQGVSYTF
V gene: TRBV28

CDR3 protein: CASSLRGSGQPQHF
V gene: TRBV12-3/TRBV12-4

CDR3 protein: CAISTGHSGANVLTF
V gene: TRBV10-3

CDR3 protein: CASSRYRDPTRTEAFF
V gene: TRBV4-1

CDR3 protein: CASSADWRMNTEAFF
V gene: TRBV11-2

CDR3 protein: CASSQDQLGAEDGYTF
V gene: TRBV4-3

CDR3 protein: CASSLGTGTQGTGNTIYF
V gene: TRBV7-2

CDR3 protein: CATGRTGSYGYTF
V gene: TRBV12-3/TRBV12-4

CDR3 protein: CASSLGRQVRYSGNTIYF
V gene: TRBV7-9

CDR3 protein: CASKRNTEAFF
V gene: TRBV3-1

CDR3 protein: CASSFPAYGTEAFF
V gene: TRBV5-6

CDR3 protein: CASSYSGGTEAFF
V gene: TRBV6-2/TRBV6-3

CDR3 protein: CASSITSGNTIYF
V gene: TRBV7-6

CDR3 protein: CSARTGQAHYEQYF
V gene: TRBV20-1

CDR3 protein: CASSPEGNQPQHF
V gene: TRBV6-1

CDR3 protein: CASSQDMSERSYEQYF
V gene: TRBV4-3

CDR3 protein: CAIGQGSSYGYTF
V gene: TRBV10-3

CDR3 protein: CASSIHRDNQETQYF
V gene: TRBV11-2

CDR3 protein: CAIPGPPGYNEQFF
V gene: TRBV28

CDR3 protein: CASSERQGHQPQHF
V gene: TRBV25-1